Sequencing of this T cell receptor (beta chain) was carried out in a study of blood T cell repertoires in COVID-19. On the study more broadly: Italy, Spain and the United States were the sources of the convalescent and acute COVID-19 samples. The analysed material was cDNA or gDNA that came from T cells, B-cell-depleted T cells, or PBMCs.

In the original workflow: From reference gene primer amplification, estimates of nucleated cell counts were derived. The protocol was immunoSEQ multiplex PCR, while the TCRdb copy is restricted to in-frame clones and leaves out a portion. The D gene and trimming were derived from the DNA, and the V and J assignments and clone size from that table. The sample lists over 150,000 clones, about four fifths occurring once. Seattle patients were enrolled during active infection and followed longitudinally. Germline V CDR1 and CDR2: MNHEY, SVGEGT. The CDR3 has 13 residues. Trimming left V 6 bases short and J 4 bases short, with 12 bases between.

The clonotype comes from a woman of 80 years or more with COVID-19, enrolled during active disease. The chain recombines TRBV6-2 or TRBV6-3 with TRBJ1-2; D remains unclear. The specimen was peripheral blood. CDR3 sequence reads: CASSSGLFYGYTF. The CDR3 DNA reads TGTGCCAGCAGCTCAGGACTTTTCTATGGCTACACCTTC.